This T cell receptor beta chain comes out of a study of T cell responses to AZD1222 COVID-19 vaccine. Findings of the study overall: As reported, nearly half of all spike-specific TCRs target variant regions that are unmutated.

Method: immunoSEQ multiplex PCR; TCRdb's copy keeps in-frame clones and lacks some. The data contain 180,000 or so clones, roughly 92% of them singletons. In regard to this clone: Its antigen is unidentified.

The CDR3 runs to 21 residues. Per germline, CDR1 MNHEY and CDR2 SVGEGT. V dropped 2 bases and J dropped 1; count of bases not matched to a gene: 22. This chain joins TRBV6-2 or TRBV6-3 and TRBJ1-2; 7 bases align to TRBD1. This clonotype was obtained from an adult who received the AZD1222 COVID-19 vaccine. The sequencing here drew on peripheral blood, taken 28 days after the second AZD1222 dose. DNA for the CDR3: TGTGCCAGCAGTTACCCGGCGAAGGTCGGGACAGAACTAAACATTAACTATGGCTACACCTTC. It specifies CASSYPAKVGTELNINYGYTF.